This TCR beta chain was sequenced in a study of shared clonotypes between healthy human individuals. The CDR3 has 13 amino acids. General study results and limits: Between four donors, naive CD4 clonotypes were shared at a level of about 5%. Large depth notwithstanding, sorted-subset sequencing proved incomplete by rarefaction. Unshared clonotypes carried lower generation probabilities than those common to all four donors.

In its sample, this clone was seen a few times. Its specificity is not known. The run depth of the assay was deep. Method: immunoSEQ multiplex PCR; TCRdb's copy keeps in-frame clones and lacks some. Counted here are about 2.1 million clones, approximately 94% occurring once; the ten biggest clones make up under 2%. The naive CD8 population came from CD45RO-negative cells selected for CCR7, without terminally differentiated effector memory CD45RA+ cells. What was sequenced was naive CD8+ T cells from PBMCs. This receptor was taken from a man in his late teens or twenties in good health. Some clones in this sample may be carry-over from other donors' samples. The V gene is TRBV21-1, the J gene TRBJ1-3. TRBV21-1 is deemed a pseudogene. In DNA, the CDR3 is TGTGCCAGCACAAGGGACTCTGGAAACACCATATATTTT. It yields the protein CASTRDSGNTIYF.